These 16 T cell receptor beta chains were all obtained from the same sample, sequenced in a study of T cell repertoires in cytomegalovirus infection. These receptors' targets are unknown. TCRdb re-derived calls from the reads in MiXCR, one entry per CDR3 protein. The profile shows about 830,000 distinct CDR3 sequences, over 25% of them singletons. Sequences were derived from cultured CD8+ T cells from PBMCs, sampled from culture after CMV antigen stimulation. The receptors stem from a human donor in good health (CMV status not recorded). Some clones in this sample may be carry-over from other donors' samples.

The rearrangement uses TRBV12-5 and TRBJ1-1; D perhaps matches TRBD1 (5 bases). In germline, CDR1 is LGHNT, CDR2 FRNRAP. V was cut by 3 bases and J by 4 bases, with 9 bases left in between. The CDR3 sequence is 13 residues long. CDR3 sequence reads: CASGFGGVTEAFF. CDR3 DNA: TGTGCTAGTGGTTTCGGGGGGGTCACTGAAGCTTTCTTT.

The chain recombines TRBV29-1 with TRBJ2-3, with 8 bases that match TRBD1. This CDR3 has 15 amino acids. Germline loops: CDR1 SQVTM, CDR2 ANQGSEA. Trimming removed 6 bases from V and 2 bases from J; junction bases left unmatched: 10. CDR3 residues: CSVCYRGVNTDTQYF. CDR3 DNA sequence: TGCAGCGTATGTTACAGGGGGGTTAACACAGATACGCAGTATTTT.

This clonotype was seen a handful of times. The V gene is TRBV9, the J gene TRBJ2-1; D might be TRBD1 or TRBD2, each matching 5 bases. The V gene lost 5 bases and the J gene lost 5 bases, with 11 bases spanning the gap. The CDR3 length is 13 residues. The germline V gene has CDR1 SGDLS and CDR2 YYNGEE. CDR3 region: CASRTGRDNEQFF. CDR3 sequence (DNA): TGTGCCAGCAGAACGGGGCGAGACAATGAGCAGTTCTTC.

The chain combines TRBV7-2 with TRBJ2-1, with 15 bases aligning to TRBD2. The CDR3 loop spans 16 amino acids. CDR1 and CDR2 (germline): SGHTA, FQGNSA. V gave up 1 base and J gave up 9 bases; unmatched junction bases: 4. The CDR3 sequence is CASSLGTSGGASEQFF. The CDR3 region has the DNA TGTGCCAGCAGCTTAGGGACTAGCGGGGGGGCTAGTGAGCAGTTCTTC.

V gene TRBV9 combines with J gene TRBJ2-1; D unresolved. This CDR3 has 12 amino acids. V was trimmed by 2 bases and J by 6 bases, leaving 6 bases between them. The germline V gene encodes CDR1 SGDLS and CDR2 YYNGEE. The DNA of the CDR3 is TGTGCCAGCAGCGTTCCGCGCAATGAGCAGTTCTTC. It encodes CASSVPRNEQFF.

The genes are TRBV7-9 and TRBJ1-1, with TRBD1 as a possible D gene (6 bases). This CDR3 has 13 residues. Per germline, CDR1 SEHNR and CDR2 FQNEAQ (reference sequence). V gave up 9 bases and J gave up 0 bases, with 11 bases separating them. CDR3 protein: CARDSSMNTEAFF. The CDR3 DNA is TGTGCCAGGGACAGCAGTATGAACACTGAAGCTTTCTTT. The full variable domain, its missing parts supplied by reference TRBV7-9 and TRBJ1-1, is DTGVSQNPRHKITKRGQNVTFRCDPISEHNRLYWYRQTLGQGPEFLTYFQNEAQLEKSRLLSDRFSAERPKGSFSTLEIQRTEQGDSAMYLCARDSSMNTEAFFGQGTRLTVV.

V and J are TRBV27 and TRBJ2-3; maybe TRBD2 (5 bases). The V end was cut by 6 bases, the J end by 1 base, with 8 bases between. The CDR3 runs 13 residues. Looked up from germline, CDR1 is MNHEY and CDR2 is SMNVEV (reference sequence). CDR3 DNA sequence: TGTGCCAGCAGGGAACTAGGCACAGATACGCAGTATTTT. Residues: CASRELGTDTQYF.

This clonotype was counted only a few times. The chain carries TRBV19 and TRBJ2-7; perhaps TRBD1 as D (5 bases). The V gene lost 5 bases and the J gene lost 5 bases, with 19 bases spanning the gap. The CDR3 is 15 residues long. Germline V lookup: CDR1 LNHDA, CDR2 SQIVND (reference sequence). The CDR3 bases are TGTGCCAGTAGTCCGGACCCCCACAGGCCAGACGAGCAGTACTTC. Amino acid sequence: CASSPDPHRPDEQYF.

This clonotype appeared many times. The V and J genes are TRBV15 and TRBJ2-3, with 8 bases lining up with TRBD2. The CDR3 spans 16 residues. Trimming removed 4 bases from V and 3 bases from J; junction bases left unmatched: 9. Germline V lookup: CDR1 LNHNV, CDR2 YYDKDF (reference sequence). The CDR3 sequence: CATSTTSGRGTDTQYF. CDR3 DNA: TGTGCCACCAGCACTACTAGCGGTAGAGGGACAGATACGCAGTATTTT. Looking up the rest from reference TRBV15 and TRBJ2-3 gives the full variable domain: DAMVIQNPRYQVTQFGKPVTLSCSQTLNHNVMYWYQQKSSQAPKLLFHYYDKDFNNEADTPDNFQSRRPNTSFCFLDIRSPGLGDTAMYLCATSTTSGRGTDTQYFGPGTRLTVL.

This clonotype has a handful of counts. The genes are TRBV9 and TRBJ2-1; D gene uncertain. The V end lost 2 bases, the J end lost 4 bases, and 13 bases lay between the germline ends. The CDR3 length is 15 residues. Germline lookup yields CDR1 SGDLS and CDR2 YYNGEE. CDR3: CASSVIHLLYNEQFF. The CDR3 bases are TGTGCCAGCAGCGTCATTCACCTTCTTTACAATGAGCAGTTCTTC.

This clonotype was recorded at least ten times. Here the CDR3 reads CASSLGGLAGDTQYF. The CDR3 region has the DNA TGTGCCAGCAGCTTAGGAGGACTAGCTGGAGATACGCAGTATTTT. V and J are TRBV7-3 and TRBJ2-3; 8 bases match TRBD2. V gave up 2 bases and J gave up 5 bases; unmatched junction bases: 6. Germline CDR1 is SGHTA and CDR2 is FQGTGA. CDR3 size: 15 residues. Using reference TRBV7-3 and TRBJ2-3 for the parts outside the CDR3, the full variable domain is GAGVSQTPSNKVTEKGKYVELRCDPISGHTALYWYRQSLGQGPEFLIYFQGTGAADDSGLPNDRFFAVRPEGSVSTLKIQRTERGDSAVYLCASSLGGLAGDTQYFGPGTRLTVL.

This clonotype was recorded once. CDR3 in amino acids: CASSLVQGDTGELFF. The CDR3 region has the DNA TGTGCCAGCAGCTTGGTGCAGGGGGATACCGGGGAGCTGTTTTTT. This chain uses TRBV5-6 with TRBJ2-2, with 7 bases identical to TRBD1. J was trimmed by 5 bases and V by 0 bases; bases with no gene match: 4. CDR1 and CDR2 from the germline V gene are SGHDT and YYEEEE. This CDR3 is 15 amino acids long. Full variable domain (outside the CDR3, taken from reference TRBV5-6 and TRBJ2-2): DAGVTQSPTHLIKTRGQQVTLRCSPKSGHDTVSWYQQALGQGPQFIFQYYEEEERQRGNFPDRFSGHQFPNYSSELNVNALLLGDSALYLCASSLVQGDTGELFFGEGSRLTVL.

The chain couples TRBV28 to TRBJ1-5; TRBD1 agrees at 8 bases. From germline, CDR1 is MDHEN and CDR2 SYDVKM. V lost 3 bases to trimming and J lost 7 bases; unmatched junction nucleotides: 5. The CDR3 sequence is 14 residues long. The CDR3 is CASSFGQGLQPQHF. Written as DNA, the CDR3 is TGTGCCAGCAGTTTCGGACAGGGCTTGCAGCCCCAGCATTTT.

Notes on this clonotype: Germline and junction disagree at one end, which may indicate a read error. This chain connects TRBV4-1 to TRBJ2-1, with a tentative D call TRBD2 (6 bases). The CDR3 has 17 residues. Per germline, CDR1 MGHRA and CDR2 YSYEKL. The CDR3 here is CASNQDGQGLLSGEQFF. CDR3 in DNA: TGCGCCAGCAACCAAGATGGGCAGGGACTTCTATCTGGTGAGCAGTTCTTC.

This rearrangement joins TRBV6-2 or TRBV6-3 to TRBJ2-5; 8 bases are shared with TRBD2. The V segment lost 2 bases and the J segment 4 bases; nucleotides outside the gene matches: 6. The germline V gene encodes CDR1 MNHEY and CDR2 SVGEGT. CDR3 size: 15 residues. As DNA, the CDR3 is TGTGCCAGCAGTTACGTCAGCGGGGGTATAGAGACCCAGTACTTC. Its translation is CASSYVSGGIETQYF.

V usage is TRBV5-5 and J usage is TRBJ1-1; TRBD1 is a possible D gene (5 bases). V dropped 4 bases and J dropped 2 bases, with 15 bases sitting between them. This CDR3 spans 15 amino acids. Per the germline V gene, CDR1 is SGHKS and CDR2 is YYEKEE (reference sequence). CDR3: CASSPGLGTNTEAFF. As DNA, the CDR3 is TGTGCCAGCAGCCCAGGACTGGGGACTAACACTGAAGCTTTCTTT.